These 8 T cell receptor beta chains came from one sample sequenced in a study of cytomegalovirus exposure and HLA in healthy donors. PCR involved 60 Vbeta and 13 Jbeta primers. Profiling relied on immunoSEQ multiplex PCR, and the TCRdb table lists in-frame clones only, not all of them. The sample holds about 200,000 clones, around four fifths seen once. Input material: PBMCs. These receptors all stem from a middle-aged man in good health and CMV-seropositive.

This clone was recorded a few times. The chain has TRBV6-5 and TRBJ2-5; weak D call: TRBD2 (5 bases). Trimming took 5 bases from V and 2 from J, leaving 15 bases between them. From germline, CDR1 is MNHEY and CDR2 SVGAGI. The CDR3 spans 15 residues. The chain's CDR3 is CASSQKRLGQETQYF. CDR3 sequence (DNA): TGTGCCAGCAGTCAGAAGCGGTTGGGGCAAGAGACCCAGTACTTC.

CDR3 sequence reads: CASSLGPGTEAFF. The CDR3 DNA follows: TGTGCCAGCAGCTTAGGGCCGGGCACTGAAGCTTTCTTT. The chain carries TRBV11-3 and TRBJ1-1; D gene unclear. Germline CDR1 and CDR2: SGHNT and YENEEA. The V end lost 1 base, the J end lost 4 bases, and 7 bases lay between the germline ends. CDR3 length equals 13 residues.

The chain joins TRBV5-1 to TRBJ1-1; maybe TRBD1 (5 bases). Germline CDR1 is SGHRS and CDR2 is YFSETQ. The CDR3 sequence is 16 residues long. Deletions cut 4 bases from V and 6 bases from J, with 22 bases between. CDR3 amino acids: CASSLEGGATRPEAFF. In DNA, the CDR3 is TGCGCCAGCAGCCTTGAGGGAGGGGCCACGAGGCCTGAAGCTTTCTTT.

This chain uses TRBV6-5 with TRBJ2-7; 7 nucleotides agree with TRBD1. With 6 bases clipped from V and 4 bases from J, the junction kept 12 bases outside the gene matches. The CDR3 is made up of 15 amino acids. CDR1 is MNHEY and CDR2 is SVGAGI in the germline V gene. CDR3 DNA: TGTGCCAGCAGCTATACCGATGACAGGGAGTACGAGCAGTACTTC. Translated, it gives CASSYTDDREYEQYF.

This clone was seen a handful of times. The chain couples TRBV11-1 to TRBJ1-4; tentatively, D is TRBD1 (6 bases). The CDR3 consists of 17 residues. CDR1 and CDR2 (germline): SGHAT, FQDESV (reference sequence). V dropped 5 bases and J dropped 6 bases, with 22 bases sitting between them. DNA for the CDR3: TGTGCCAGCAGCCCCCCGAGGGGGAGCGGAGGAGATGAAAAACTGTTTTTT. Its protein product is CASSPPRGSGGDEKLFF.

The chain joins TRBV7-8 to TRBJ1-5, with D unclear. Germline CDR1 is SGHVS and CDR2 is FQNEAQ. The V end lost 0 bases, the J end lost 6 bases, and 3 bases lay between the germline ends. This CDR3 spans 12 amino acids. CDR3 amino acids: CASSLAAQPQHF. DNA for the CDR3: TGTGCCAGCAGCTTAGCAGCTCAGCCCCAGCATTTT.

The chain combines TRBV18 with TRBJ2-5, with TRBD1 as a possible D gene (5 bases). CDR3 size: 16 residues. CDR1 is KGHSH, CDR2 LQKENI, per germline. Between the trimmed V and J ends, which lost 0 bases and 1 base, there was a span of 12 bases. The CDR3 protein is CASSPPSQGAQETQYF. DNA of the CDR3: TGTGCCAGCTCACCACCTTCCCAGGGCGCCCAAGAGACCCAGTACTTC.

The chain uses TRBV25-1 and TRBJ2-5; possible D gene TRBD1, 5 bases. Germline V gives CDR1 MGHDK, CDR2 SYGVNS. The CDR3 spans 14 residues. V was pared by 3 bases and J by 1 base, with 9 bases between. CDR3 loop: CASSETQAQETQYF. The CDR3, as DNA: TGTGCCAGCAGTGAGACACAGGCCCAAGAGACCCAGTACTTC.